This TCR beta chain stems from a study of shared clonotypes between healthy human individuals. CDR1 is SGHTA, CDR2 FQGTGA, per germline. The CDR3 runs to 14 residues. Germline trimming cut 4 bases from V and 6 bases from J; bases unmatched to any gene: 6. The table came from immunoSEQ multiplex PCR; TCRdb's copy has only in-frame clones and leaves some out. The sample lists around 1,100,000 clones; 60% to 85% were seen once. V is TRBV7-3 and J is TRBJ2-7, with 10 bases that match TRBD1. The sample taken for sequencing was memory CD4+ T cells from PBMCs. Noted subset: CD45RA-negative fraction. The source of this sequence is a man between 18 and 29 years old in good health. Some clones in this sample may be carry-over from other donors' samples. CDR3 nucleotide sequence: TGTGCCAGCAGCTCCCGGGACAGGGGAGGCGAGCAGTACTTC. Translated: CASSSRDRGGEQYF.